This TCR beta chain stems from a study of early T cells in non-severe SARS-CoV-2 infection (dated by TCRdb to the early 2020s). Context from the whole study: Because TCR sequencing relied on bulk RNA taken from unsorted whole blood, pairing of alpha and beta chains was not possible. Overall results and qualifications from the work: Matching against VDJdb was skewed toward anti-spike CD8 responses, likely underestimated virus-specific expansions, and missed private and CD4 specificities.

With respect to this clonotype: What this receptor recognizes is not known. No much larger clone exists at a distance of one base, and base qualities are not known.

The study was a case-control design nested within a healthcare worker cohort in London, UK, with weekly nasopharyngeal swab PCR tests and blood sampling. Healthcare workers were recruited between 23 and 31 March 2020, during the week of the UK lockdown, and were followed weekly for up to roughly 15 weeks. The library was generated by 5' RACE. The sample was run on a NextSeq 500. In the TCR library protocol, unique molecular identifiers were attached to individual cDNA molecules to correct for PCR bias and sequencing error. Both TCR alpha and beta chains were sequenced, and tight co-correlation was observed between alpha and beta sequence abundances in each sample. From the authors' description of their analysis: Decombinator V4 was used to perform V gene, J gene and CDR3 annotation of TCR sequences. TCRs were defined as expanded if a significant change between any two time points was detected under a Poisson model with p below 0.0001. TCR abundances were normalised to the total number of TCRs sequenced in each sample and reported as counts per million. TRAV1-2 paired with TRAJ12, TRAJ20 or TRAJ33 defined MAIT TCRs, while TRAV10 paired with TRAJ18 defined iNKT TCRs. A search of VDJdb, accessed on 1 November 2021, was run for TCRs annotated to CMV, EBV and SARS-CoV-2, with TCRs annotated for multiple antigens excluded. The public reads were run again by TCRdb, first through fastp at Q25 and then through MiXCR, and only productive beta chains were kept. A single entry per CDR3 protein holds the most common genes and DNA from its merged rows. For this entry, the V and J calls and clone size follow TCRdb and not the study's own pipeline. The sample contains around 61,000 distinct CDR3 sequences, 10% to 15% of them found a single time. The ten biggest clones cover 2.9% of the sample.

The CDR3 runs 15 residues from the cysteine to the phenylalanine. The only DNA kept is the CDR3, 45 bases in frame from the first base. V is shortened by 4 bases, J by 6 bases, and the region joining them spans 18 bases. Sequences LNHDA (CDR1) and SQIVND (CDR2) are obtained from the germline V gene (reference sequence). The chain is assembled from TRBV19 and TRBJ1-1; no confident D gene assignment can be made. The sample comprised whole blood. The source is an adult who was a healthcare worker with PCR-confirmed SARS-CoV-2 infection or an uninfected control (not recorded which). Here is the DNA: TGTGCCAGTAGTAAGGGCTATGGGAGGATACCTGAAGCTTTCTTT. Translated, this is CASSKGYGRIPEAFF.